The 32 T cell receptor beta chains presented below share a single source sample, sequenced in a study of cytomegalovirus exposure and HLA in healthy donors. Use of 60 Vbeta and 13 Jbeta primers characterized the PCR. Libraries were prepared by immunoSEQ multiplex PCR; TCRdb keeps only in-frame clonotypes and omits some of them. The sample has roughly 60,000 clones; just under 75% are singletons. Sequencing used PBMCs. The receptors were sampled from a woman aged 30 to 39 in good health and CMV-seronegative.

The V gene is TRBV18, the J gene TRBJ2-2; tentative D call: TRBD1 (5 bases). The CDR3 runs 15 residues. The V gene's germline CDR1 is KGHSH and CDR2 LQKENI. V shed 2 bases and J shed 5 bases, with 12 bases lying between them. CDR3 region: CASSPDQDTTGELFF. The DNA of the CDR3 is TGTGCCAGCTCACCAGATCAGGACACGACCGGGGAGCTGTTTTTT.

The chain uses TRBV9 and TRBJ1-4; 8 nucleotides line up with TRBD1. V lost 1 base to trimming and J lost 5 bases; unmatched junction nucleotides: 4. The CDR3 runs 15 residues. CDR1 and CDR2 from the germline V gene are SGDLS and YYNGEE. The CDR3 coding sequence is TGTGCCAGCAGCGTACTAGGGACAGGAAATGAAAAACTGTTTTTT. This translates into CASSVLGTGNEKLFF.

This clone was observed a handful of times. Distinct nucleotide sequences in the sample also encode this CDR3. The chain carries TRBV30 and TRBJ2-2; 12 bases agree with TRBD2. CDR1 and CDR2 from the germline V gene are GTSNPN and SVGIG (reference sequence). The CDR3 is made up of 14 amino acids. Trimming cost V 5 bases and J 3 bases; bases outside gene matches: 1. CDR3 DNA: TGTGCCTGGGGGACTAGCGGGTACACCGGGGAGCTGTTTTTT. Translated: CAWGTSGYTGELFF.

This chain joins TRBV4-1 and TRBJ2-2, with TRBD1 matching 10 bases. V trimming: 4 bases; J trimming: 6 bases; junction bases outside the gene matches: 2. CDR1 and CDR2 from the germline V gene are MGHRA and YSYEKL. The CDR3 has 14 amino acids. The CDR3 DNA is TGCGCCAGCAGCCGGGGGACAGGGGCCGGGGAGCTGTTTTTT. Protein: CASSRGTGAGELFF.

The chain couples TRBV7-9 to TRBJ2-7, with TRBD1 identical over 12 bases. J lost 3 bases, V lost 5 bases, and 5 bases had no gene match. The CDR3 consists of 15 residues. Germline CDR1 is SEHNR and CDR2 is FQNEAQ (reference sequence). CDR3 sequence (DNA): TGTGCCAGCAGCGCCGGGACAGGGGGCCGCTACGAGCAGTACGTC. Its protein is CASSAGTGGRYEQYV.

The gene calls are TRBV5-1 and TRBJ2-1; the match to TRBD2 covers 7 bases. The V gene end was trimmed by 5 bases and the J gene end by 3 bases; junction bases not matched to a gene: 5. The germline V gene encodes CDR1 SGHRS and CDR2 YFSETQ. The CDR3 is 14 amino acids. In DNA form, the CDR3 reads TGCGCCAGCAGTTTGAGGGAGGGCTACAATGAGCAGTTCTTC. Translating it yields CASSLREGYNEQFF. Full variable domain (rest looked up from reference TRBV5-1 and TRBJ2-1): KAGVTQTPRYLIKTRGQQVTLSCSPISGHRSVSWYQQTPGQGLQFLFEYFSETQRNKGNFPGRFSGRQFSNSRSEMNVSTLELGDSALYLCASSLREGYNEQFFGPGTRLTVL.

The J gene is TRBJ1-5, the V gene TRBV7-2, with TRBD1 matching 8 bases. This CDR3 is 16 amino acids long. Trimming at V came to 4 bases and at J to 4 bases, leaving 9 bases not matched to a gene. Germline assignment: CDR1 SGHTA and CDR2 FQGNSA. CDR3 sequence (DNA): TGTGCCAGCAGCTGGTCAGGGGGCGATGGGAATCAGCCCCAGCATTTT. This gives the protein CASSWSGGDGNQPQHF.

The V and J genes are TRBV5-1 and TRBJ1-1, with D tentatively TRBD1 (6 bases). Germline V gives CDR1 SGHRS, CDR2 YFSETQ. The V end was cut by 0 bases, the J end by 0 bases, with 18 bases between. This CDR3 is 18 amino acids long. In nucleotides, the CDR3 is TGCGCCAGCAGCTTGGCGGGGGGGGCGCTGGAAATGAACACTGAAGCTTTCTTT. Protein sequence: CASSLAGGALEMNTEAFF. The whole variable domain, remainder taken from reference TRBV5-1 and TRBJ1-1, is KAGVTQTPRYLIKTRGQQVTLSCSPISGHRSVSWYQQTPGQGLQFLFEYFSETQRNKGNFPGRFSGRQFSNSRSEMNVSTLELGDSALYLCASSLAGGALEMNTEAFFGQGTRLTVV.

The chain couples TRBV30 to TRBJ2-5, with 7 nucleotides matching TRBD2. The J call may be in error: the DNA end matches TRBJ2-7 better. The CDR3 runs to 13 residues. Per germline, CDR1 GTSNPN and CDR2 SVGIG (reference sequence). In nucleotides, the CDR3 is TGTGCCGTTAGCGGGCTGAGCTCCTACGAGCAGTACTTC. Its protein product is CAVSGLSSYEQYF.

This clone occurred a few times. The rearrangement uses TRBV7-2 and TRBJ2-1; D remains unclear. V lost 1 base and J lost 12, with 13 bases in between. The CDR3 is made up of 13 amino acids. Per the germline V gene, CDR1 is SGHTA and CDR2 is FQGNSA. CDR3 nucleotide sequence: TGTGCCAGCAGCTTAGAAAGCGCCTCGGGGCAGTTCTTC. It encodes CASSLESASGQFF.

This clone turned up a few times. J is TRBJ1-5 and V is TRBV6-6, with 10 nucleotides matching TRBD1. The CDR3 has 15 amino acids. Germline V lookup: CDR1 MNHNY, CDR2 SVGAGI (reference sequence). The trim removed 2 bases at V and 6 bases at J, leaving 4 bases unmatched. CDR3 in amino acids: CASSYGDRGGQPQHF. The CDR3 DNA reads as TGTGCCAGCAGTTACGGGGACAGGGGAGGTCAGCCCCAGCATTTT.

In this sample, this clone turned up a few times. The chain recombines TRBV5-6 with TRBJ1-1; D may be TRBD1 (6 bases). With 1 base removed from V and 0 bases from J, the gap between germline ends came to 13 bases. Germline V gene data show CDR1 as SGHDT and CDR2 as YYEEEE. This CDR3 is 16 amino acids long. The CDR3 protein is CASSLPRTGMNTEAFF. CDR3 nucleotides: TGTGCCAGCAGCTTGCCCCGCACAGGGATGAACACTGAAGCTTTCTTT. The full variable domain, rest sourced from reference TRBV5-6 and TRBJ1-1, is DAGVTQSPTHLIKTRGQQVTLRCSPKSGHDTVSWYQQALGQGPQFIFQYYEEEERQRGNFPDRFSGHQFPNYSSELNVNALLLGDSALYLCASSLPRTGMNTEAFFGQGTRLTVV.

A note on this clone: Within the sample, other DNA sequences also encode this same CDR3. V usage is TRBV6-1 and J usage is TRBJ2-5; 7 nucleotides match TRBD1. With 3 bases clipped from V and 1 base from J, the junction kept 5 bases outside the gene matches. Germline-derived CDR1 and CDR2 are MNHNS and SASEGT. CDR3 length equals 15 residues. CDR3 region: CASSENRGSQETQYF. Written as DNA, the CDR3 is TGTGCCAGCAGTGAGAACAGGGGTTCCCAAGAGACCCAGTACTTC.

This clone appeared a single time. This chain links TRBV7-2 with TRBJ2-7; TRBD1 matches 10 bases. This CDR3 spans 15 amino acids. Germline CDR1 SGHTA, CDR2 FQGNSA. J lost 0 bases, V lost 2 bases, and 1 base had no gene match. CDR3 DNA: TGTGCCAGCAGCTTAAGACAGGGGGCCTCCTACGAGCAGTACTTC. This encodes CASSLRQGASYEQYF.

DNA of the CDR3: TGTGCCAGCAGGAAGGGGACAGGGGGCACAGATACGCAGTATTTT. This sequence encodes CASRKGTGGTDTQYF. The chain couples TRBV11-3 to TRBJ2-3; 10 bases are a match to TRBD1. Germline trimming cut 6 bases from V and 1 base from J; bases unmatched to any gene: 4. The CDR3 covers 15 residues. Per germline, CDR1 SGHNT and CDR2 YENEEA.

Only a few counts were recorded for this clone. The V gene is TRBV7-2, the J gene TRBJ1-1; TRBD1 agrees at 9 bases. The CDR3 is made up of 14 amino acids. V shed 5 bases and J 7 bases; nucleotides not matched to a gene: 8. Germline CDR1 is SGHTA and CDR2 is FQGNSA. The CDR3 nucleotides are TGTGCCAGCAGCCTCGGGACAGGGCCTCATGAAGCTTTCTTT. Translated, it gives CASSLGTGPHEAFF.

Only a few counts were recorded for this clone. This chain's CDR3 is CSVVDGTGDRTEAFF. CDR3 coding DNA: TGCAGCGTTGTAGATGGGACAGGGGACCGCACTGAAGCTTTCTTT. V is TRBV29-1 and J is TRBJ1-1; 10 bases are shared with TRBD1. The CDR3 runs 15 residues. J gave up 4 bases and V 4 bases, and 9 bases lay outside the gene matches. CDR1 and CDR2 from the germline V gene are SQVTM and ANQGSEA.

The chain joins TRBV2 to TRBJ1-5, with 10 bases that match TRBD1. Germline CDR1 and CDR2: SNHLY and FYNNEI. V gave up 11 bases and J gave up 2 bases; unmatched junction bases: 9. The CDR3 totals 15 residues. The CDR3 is CACTAGTGGNQPQHF. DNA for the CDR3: TGTGCCTGCACCGCGGGGACAGGGGGCAATCAGCCCCAGCATTTT. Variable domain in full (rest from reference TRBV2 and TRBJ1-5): EPEVTQTPSHQVTQMGQEVILRCVPISNHLYFYWYRQILGQKVEFLVSFYNNEISEKSEIFDDQFSVERPDGSNFTLKIRSTKLEDSAMYFCACTAGTGGNQPQHFGDGTRLSIL.

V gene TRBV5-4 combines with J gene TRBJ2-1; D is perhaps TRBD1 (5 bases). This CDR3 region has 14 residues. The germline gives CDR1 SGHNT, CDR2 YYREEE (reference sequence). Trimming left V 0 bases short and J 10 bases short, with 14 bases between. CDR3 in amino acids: CASSLGVGAAEQFF. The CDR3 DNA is TGTGCCAGCAGCTTGGGGGTAGGGGCGGCGGAGCAGTTCTTC.

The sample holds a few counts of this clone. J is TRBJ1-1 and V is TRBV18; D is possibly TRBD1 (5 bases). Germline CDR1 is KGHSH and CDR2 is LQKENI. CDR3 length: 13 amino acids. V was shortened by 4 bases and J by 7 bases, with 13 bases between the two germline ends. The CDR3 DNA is TGTGCCAGCTCACGCCAAAAACAGGATGAAGCTTTCTTT. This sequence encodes CASSRQKQDEAFF.

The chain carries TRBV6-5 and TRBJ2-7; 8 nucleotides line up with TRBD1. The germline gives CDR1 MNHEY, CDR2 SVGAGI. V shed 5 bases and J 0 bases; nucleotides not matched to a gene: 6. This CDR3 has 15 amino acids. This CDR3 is CASSARGTGSYEQYF. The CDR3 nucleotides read TGTGCCAGCAGTGCCAGGGGGACAGGCTCCTACGAGCAGTACTTC.

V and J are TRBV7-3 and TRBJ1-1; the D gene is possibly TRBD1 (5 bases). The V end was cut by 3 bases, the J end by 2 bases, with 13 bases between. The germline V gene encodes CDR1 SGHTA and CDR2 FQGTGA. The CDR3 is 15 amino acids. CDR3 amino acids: CASSLGGGHNTEAFF. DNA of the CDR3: TGTGCCAGCAGCTTGGGCGGGGGTCACAACACTGAAGCTTTCTTT. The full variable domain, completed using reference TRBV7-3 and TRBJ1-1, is GAGVSQTPSNKVTEKGKYVELRCDPISGHTALYWYRQSLGQGPEFLIYFQGTGAADDSGLPNDRFFAVRPEGSVSTLKIQRTERGDSAVYLCASSLGGGHNTEAFFGQGTRLTVV.

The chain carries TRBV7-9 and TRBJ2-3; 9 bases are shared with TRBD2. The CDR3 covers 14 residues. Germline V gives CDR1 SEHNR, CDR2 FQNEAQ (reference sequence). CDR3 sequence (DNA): TGTGGGAGCAGTCCTAGCGGGAACACAGATACGCAGTATTTT. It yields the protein CGSSPSGNTDTQYF.

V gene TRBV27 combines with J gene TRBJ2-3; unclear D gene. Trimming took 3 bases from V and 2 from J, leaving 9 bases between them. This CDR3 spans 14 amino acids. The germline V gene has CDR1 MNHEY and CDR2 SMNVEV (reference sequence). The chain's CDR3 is CASSFSVLTDTQYF. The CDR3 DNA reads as TGTGCCAGCAGTTTCTCAGTCCTCACAGATACGCAGTATTTT.

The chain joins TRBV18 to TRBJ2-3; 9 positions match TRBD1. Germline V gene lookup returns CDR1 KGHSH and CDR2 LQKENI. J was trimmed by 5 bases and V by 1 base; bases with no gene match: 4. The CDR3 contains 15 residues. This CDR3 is CASSPQQGAGDTQYF. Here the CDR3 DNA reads TGTGCCAGCTCACCACAACAGGGGGCTGGAGATACGCAGTATTTT.

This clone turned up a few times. CDR3 sequence reads: CASNSQGKGEQFF. The DNA of the CDR3 is TGTGCCAGTAACTCACAGGGGAAGGGTGAGCAGTTCTTC. This rearrangement joins TRBV19 to TRBJ2-1; 7 bases match TRBD1. This CDR3 has 13 residues. Germline CDR1 and CDR2: LNHDA and SQIVND (reference sequence). J lost 9 bases, V lost 7 bases, and 9 bases had no gene match.

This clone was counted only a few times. CDR3 DNA: TGTGCCAGCTCACCACCGGGGGGAATCGATGGCTACACCTTC. Translating it yields CASSPPGGIDGYTF. The chain carries TRBV18 and TRBJ1-2, with D perhaps TRBD1 (5 bases). The length of the CDR3 is 14 residues. V shed 0 bases and J shed 6 bases, with 11 bases lying between them. Germline lookup yields CDR1 KGHSH and CDR2 LQKENI.

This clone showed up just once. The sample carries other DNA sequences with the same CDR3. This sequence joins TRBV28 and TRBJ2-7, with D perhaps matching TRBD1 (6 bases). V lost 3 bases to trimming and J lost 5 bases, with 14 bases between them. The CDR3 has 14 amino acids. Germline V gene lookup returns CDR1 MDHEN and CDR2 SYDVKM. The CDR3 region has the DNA TGTGCCAGCAGTTTTAGGGCCAGGGGCAACGAGCAGTACTTC. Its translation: CASSFRARGNEQYF.

The CDR3 loop is CASSLIIGNEQFF. The CDR3 coding sequence is TGTGCCAGCAGCTTAATCATCGGGAATGAGCAGTTCTTC. This chain connects TRBV11-3 to TRBJ2-1, with D unresolved. Germline CDR1 SGHNT, CDR2 YENEEA. The CDR3 length is 13 residues. V was cut by 2 bases and J by 7 bases, with 9 bases left in between.

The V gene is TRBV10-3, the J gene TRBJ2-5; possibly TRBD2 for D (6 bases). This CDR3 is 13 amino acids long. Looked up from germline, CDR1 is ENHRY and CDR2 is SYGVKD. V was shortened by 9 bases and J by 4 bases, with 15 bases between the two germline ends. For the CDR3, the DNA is TGTGCCATAGCCTCGGGAGTAGGAGAGACCCAGTACTTC. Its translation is CAIASGVGETQYF.

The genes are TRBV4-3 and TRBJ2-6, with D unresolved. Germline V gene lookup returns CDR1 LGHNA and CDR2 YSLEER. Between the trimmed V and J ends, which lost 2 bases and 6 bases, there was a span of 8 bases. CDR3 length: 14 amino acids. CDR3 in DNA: TGCGCCAGCAGCCAAAACAACGCGGCCAACGTCCTGACTTTC. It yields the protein CASSQNNAANVLTF.

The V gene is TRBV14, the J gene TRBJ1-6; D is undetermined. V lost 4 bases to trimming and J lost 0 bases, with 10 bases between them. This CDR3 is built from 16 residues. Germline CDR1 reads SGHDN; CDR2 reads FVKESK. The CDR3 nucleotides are TGTGCCAGCAGCCCCTCACTCAACTCCTATAATTCACCCCTCCACTTT. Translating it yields CASSPSLNSYNSPLHF.